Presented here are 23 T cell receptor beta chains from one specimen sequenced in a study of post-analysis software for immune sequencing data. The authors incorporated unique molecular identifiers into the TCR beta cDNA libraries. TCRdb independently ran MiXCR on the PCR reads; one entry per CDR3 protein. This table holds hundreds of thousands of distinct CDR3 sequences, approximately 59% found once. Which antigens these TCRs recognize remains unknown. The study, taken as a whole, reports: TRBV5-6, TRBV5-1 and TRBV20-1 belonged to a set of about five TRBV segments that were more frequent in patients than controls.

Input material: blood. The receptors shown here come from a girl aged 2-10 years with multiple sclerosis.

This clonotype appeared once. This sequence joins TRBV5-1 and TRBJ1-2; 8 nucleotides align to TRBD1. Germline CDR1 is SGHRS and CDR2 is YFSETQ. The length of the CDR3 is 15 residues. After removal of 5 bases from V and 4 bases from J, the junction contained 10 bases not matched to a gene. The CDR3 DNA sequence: TGCGCCAGCAGACCATCAGGGGGCGCTTTCTATGGCTACACCTTC. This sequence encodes CASRPSGGAFYGYTF.

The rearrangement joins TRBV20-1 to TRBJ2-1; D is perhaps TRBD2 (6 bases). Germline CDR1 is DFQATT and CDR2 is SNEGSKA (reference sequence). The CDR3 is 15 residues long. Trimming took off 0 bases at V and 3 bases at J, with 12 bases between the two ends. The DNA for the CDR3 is TGCAGTGCTAGAGATCTGGTAGCGGACTACAATGAGCAGTTCTTC. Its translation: CSARDLVADYNEQFF.

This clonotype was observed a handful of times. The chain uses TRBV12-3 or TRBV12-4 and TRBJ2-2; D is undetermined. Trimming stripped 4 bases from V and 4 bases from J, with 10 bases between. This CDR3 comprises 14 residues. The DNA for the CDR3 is TGTGCCAGCAGTTCAGTAAGGGCCACCGGGGAGCTGTTTTTT. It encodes CASSSVRATGELFF.

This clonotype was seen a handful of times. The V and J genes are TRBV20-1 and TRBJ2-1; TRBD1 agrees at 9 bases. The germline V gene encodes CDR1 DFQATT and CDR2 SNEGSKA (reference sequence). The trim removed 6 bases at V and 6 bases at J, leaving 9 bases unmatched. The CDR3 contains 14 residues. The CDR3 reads CSATPGTGTNEQFF. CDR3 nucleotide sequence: TGCAGTGCCACCCCCGGGACAGGGACCAATGAGCAGTTCTTC.

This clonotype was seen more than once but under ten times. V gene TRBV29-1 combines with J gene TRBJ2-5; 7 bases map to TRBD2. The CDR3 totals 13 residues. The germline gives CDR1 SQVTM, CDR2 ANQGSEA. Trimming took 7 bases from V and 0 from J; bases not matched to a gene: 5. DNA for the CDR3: TGCAGCGCGGGAGGTTCCTACCAAGAGACCCAGTACTTC. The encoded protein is CSAGGSYQETQYF. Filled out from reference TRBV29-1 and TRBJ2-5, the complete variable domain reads SAVISQKPSRDICQRGTSLTIQCQVDSQVTMMFWYRQQPGQSLTLIATANQGSEATYESGFVIDKFPISRPNLTFSTLTVSNMSPEDSSIYLCSAGGSYQETQYFGPGTRLLVL.

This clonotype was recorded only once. Here the CDR3 DNA reads TGTGCCAGCAGCTCCCCTAGGGGCGGGAGGGCCGGAAATGAGCAGTTCTTC. Its protein is CASSSPRGGRAGNEQFF. V and J are TRBV7-8 and TRBJ2-1; 9 bases agree with TRBD2. Germline CDR1 and CDR2: SGHVS and FQNEAQ. The V and J ends lost 4 bases and 7 bases, in that order; junction bases with no gene match: 14. This CDR3 is 17 amino acids long. The full variable domain, completed using reference TRBV7-8 and TRBJ2-1, is GAGVSQSPRYKVAKRGQDVALRCDPISGHVSLFWYQQALGQGPEFLTYFQNEAQLDKSGLPSDRFFAERPEGSVSTLKIQRTQQEDSAVYLCASSSPRGGRAGNEQFFGPGTRLTVL.

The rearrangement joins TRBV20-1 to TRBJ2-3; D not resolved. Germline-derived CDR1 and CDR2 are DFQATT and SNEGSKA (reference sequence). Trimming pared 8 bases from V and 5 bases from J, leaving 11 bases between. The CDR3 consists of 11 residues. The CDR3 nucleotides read TGCAGTTCCTACATACTAGATACGCAGTATTTT. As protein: CSSYILDTQYF.

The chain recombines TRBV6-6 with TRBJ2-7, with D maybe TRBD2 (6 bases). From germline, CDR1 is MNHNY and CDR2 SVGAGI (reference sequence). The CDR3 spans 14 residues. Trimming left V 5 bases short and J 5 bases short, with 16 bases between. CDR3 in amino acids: CASSNQTSPHEQYF. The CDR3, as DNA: TGTGCCAGCAGTAACCAGACTAGTCCCCACGAGCAGTACTTC.

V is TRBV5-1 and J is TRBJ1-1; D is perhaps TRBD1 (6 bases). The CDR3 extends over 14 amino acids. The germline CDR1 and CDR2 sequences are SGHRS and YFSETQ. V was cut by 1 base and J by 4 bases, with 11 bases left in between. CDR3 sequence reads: CASSLKGGGTEAFF. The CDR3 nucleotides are TGCGCCAGCAGCTTGAAAGGGGGAGGCACTGAAGCTTTCTTT.

The CDR3 spells CSARDLTSLMYNEQFF. For the CDR3, the DNA is TGCAGTGCTAGAGATTTAACTAGCTTAATGTACAATGAGCAGTTCTTC. This sequence joins TRBV20-1 and TRBJ2-1; a possible D gene is TRBD2 (6 bases). The germline V and J ends were trimmed by 0 bases and 4 bases, with 16 bases remaining between them. Germline CDR1 is DFQATT and CDR2 is SNEGSKA (reference sequence). The CDR3 spans 16 residues.

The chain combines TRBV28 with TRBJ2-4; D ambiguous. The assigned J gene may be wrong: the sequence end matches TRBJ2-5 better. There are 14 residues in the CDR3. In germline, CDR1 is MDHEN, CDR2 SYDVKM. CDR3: CASSPRVSVSTQYF. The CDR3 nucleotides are TGTGCCAGCAGTCCTAGGGTTTCGGTGTCGACCCAGTACTTC.

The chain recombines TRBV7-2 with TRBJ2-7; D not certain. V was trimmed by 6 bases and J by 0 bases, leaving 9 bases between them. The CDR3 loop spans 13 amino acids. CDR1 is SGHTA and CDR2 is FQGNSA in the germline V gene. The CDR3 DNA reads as TGTGCCAGCAGTTCCCCCACCTCCTACGAGCAGTACTTC. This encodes CASSSPTSYEQYF.

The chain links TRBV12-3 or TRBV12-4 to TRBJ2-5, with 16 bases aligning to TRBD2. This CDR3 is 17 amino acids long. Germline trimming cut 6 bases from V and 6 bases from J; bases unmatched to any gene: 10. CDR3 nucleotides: TGTGCCAGCAGCCCCGGGACTAGCGGGAGGGCCAGGAAGACCCAGTACTTC. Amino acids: CASSPGTSGRARKTQYF.

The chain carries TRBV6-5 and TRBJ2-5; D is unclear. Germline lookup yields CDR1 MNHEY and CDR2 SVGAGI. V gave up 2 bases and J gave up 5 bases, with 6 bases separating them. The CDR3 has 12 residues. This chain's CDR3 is CASSYRDETQYF. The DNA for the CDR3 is TGTGCCAGCAGTTACAGAGACGAGACCCAGTACTTC.

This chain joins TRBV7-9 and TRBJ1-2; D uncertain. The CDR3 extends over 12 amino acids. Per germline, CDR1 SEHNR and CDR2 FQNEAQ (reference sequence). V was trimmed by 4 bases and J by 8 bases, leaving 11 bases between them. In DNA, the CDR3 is TGTGCCAGCAGCTCCGAAGGAGGGGGCTACACCTTC. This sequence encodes CASSSEGGGYTF.

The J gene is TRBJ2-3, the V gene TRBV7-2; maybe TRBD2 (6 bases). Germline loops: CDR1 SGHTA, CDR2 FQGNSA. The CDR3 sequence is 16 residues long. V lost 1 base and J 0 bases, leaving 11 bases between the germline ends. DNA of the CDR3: TGTGCCAGCAGCTTAGTGGCTAGCGTAAGCACAGATACGCAGTATTTT. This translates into CASSLVASVSTDTQYF. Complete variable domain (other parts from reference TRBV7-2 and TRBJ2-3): GAGVSQSPSNKVTEKGKDVELRCDPISGHTALYWYRQSLGQGLEFLIYFQGNSAPDKSGLPSDRFSAERTGGSVSTLTIQRTQQEDSAVYLCASSLVASVSTDTQYFGPGTRLTVL.

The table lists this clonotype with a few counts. CDR3 nucleotides: TGTGCCAGCAGCTTATTCGGAGATACGCAGTATTTT. Protein sequence: CASSLFGDTQYF. The chain joins TRBV11-1 to TRBJ2-3; D call uncertain. The V gene's germline CDR1 is SGHAT and CDR2 FQDESV (reference sequence). This CDR3 spans 12 amino acids. With 2 bases removed from V and 5 bases from J, the gap between germline ends came to 5 bases. The full variable domain, in which reference TRBV11-1 and TRBJ2-3 provide the parts outside the CDR3, is EAEVAQSPRYKITEKSQAVAFWCDPISGHATLYWYRQILGQGPELLVQFQDESVVDDSQLPKDRFSAERLKGVDSTLKIQPAELGDSAMYLCASSLFGDTQYFGPGTRLTVL.

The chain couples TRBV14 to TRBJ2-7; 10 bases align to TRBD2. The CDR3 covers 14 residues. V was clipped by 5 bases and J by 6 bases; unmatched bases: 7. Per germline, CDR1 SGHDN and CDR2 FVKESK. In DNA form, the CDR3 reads TGTGCCAGCAGCAGAGCGGGAGGGCCCGGCGAGCAGTACTTC. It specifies CASSRAGGPGEQYF.

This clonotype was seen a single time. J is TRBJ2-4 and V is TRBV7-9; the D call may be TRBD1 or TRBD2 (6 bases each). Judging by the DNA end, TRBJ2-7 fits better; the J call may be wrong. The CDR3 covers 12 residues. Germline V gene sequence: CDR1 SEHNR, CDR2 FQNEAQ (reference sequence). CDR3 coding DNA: TGTGCCATCGGCGGGACAACTGGCGAGCAGTACTTC. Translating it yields CAIGGTTGEQYF.

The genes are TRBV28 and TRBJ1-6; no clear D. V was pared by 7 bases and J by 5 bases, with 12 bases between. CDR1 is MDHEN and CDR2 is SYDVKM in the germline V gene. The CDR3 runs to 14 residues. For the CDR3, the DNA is TGTGCCAGCAAGGGCCGCCAGAATAATTCACCCCTCCACTTT. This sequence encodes CASKGRQNNSPLHF.

CDR3 region: CASSLSQQPGAFF. CDR3 DNA: TGTGCCAGCAGCTTATCCCAACAACCGGGAGCTTTCTTT. The chain is built from TRBV7-2 and TRBJ1-1; D gene ambiguous. Trimming cost V 2 bases and J 10 bases, with 14 bases left between them. The CDR3 is 13 residues long. The germline gives CDR1 SGHTA, CDR2 FQGNSA.

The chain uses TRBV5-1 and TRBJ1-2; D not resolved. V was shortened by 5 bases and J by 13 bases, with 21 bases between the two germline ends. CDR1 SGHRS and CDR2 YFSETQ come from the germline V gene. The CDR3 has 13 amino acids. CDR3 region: CASRAGSDSSLTF. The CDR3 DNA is TGCGCCAGCAGGGCGGGATCGGACTCCTCTCTCACCTTC.

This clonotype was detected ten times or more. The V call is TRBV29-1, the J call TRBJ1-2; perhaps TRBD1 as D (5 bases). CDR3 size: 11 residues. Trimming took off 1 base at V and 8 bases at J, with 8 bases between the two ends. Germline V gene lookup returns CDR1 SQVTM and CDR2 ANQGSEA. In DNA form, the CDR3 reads TGCAGCGTTGAAGCCAGGGACGGCTACACCTTC. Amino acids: CSVEARDGYTF.